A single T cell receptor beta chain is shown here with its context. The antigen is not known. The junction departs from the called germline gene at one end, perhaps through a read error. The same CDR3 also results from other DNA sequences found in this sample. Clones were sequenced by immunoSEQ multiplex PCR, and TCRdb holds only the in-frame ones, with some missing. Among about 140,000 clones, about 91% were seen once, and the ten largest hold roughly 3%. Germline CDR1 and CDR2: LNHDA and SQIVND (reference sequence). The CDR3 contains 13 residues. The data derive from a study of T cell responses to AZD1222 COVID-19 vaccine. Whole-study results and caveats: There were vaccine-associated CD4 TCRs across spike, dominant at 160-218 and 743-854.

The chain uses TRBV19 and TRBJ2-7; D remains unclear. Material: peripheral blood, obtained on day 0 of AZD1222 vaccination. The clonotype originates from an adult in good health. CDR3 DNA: TGTGCCAGTAGTATGGCTACTTCCTACGAGCAATACTTC. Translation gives CASSMATSYEQYF.